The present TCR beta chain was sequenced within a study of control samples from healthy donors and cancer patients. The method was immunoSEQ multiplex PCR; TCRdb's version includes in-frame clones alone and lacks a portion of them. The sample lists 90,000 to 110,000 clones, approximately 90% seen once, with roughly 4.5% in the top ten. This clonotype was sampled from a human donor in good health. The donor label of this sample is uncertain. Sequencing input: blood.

This CDR3 reads CASAGTGVYGYTF. CDR3 sequence (DNA): TGTGCCAGCGCTGGGACTGGAGTTTATGGCTACACCTTC. J is TRBJ1-2 and V is TRBV12-3 or TRBV12-4, with a possible D match to TRBD1 (5 bases). The CDR3 is made up of 13 amino acids. The ends were cut back, 8 bases at V and 5 bases at J, with 15 bases in the middle.